The rows below give T cell receptor beta chains drawn from one sample of a study of OX40 agonist ivuxolimab in advanced cancers. Libraries were prepared by immunoSEQ multiplex PCR; TCRdb keeps only in-frame clonotypes and omits some of them. The table records under 65,000 clones, over 75% of them present only once. The sequencing here drew on CD4+ or CD8+ T cells sorted from blood, taken in a trial of the OX40 agonist ivuxolimab. These receptors all stem from an adult with an advanced solid tumor such as melanoma, head and neck, liver or kidney cancer. Both conserved end residues are part of each CDR3. D genes are given only for firm matches. Expanded clones get a size class; other rows say once, few or many, or leave the size out.

d_call j_call v_call clone_size cdr3_nt cdr3_aa
NA TRBJ2-7 TRBV30 NA TGTGCCTGGAGGGGTACGGGGGCTCACGAGCAGTACTTC CAWRGTGAHEQYF
NA TRBJ2-5 TRBV19 once TGTGCCAGTAAGATGGTTGGGTCCCAAGAGACCCAGTACTTC CASKMVGSQETQYF
TRBD1 TRBJ2-7 TRBV2 NA TGTGCCAGCAGTGAAGCGAACAGGGGCTACGAGCAGTACTTC CASSEANRGYEQYF
NA TRBJ1-1 TRBV9 NA TGTGCCAGCAGCGTAGAGGTCAGTCTGAACACTGAAGCTTTCTTT CASSVEVSLNTEAFF
NA TRBJ1-3 TRBV6-1 NA TGTGCCAGCAGTGAATTCGGGACCGAAAAAAACACCATATATTTT CASSEFGTEKNTIYF
NA TRBJ1-2 TRBV27 NA TGTGCCAGCAGTCAGGACAGTGAAGCTAACTATGGCTACACCTTC CASSQDSEANYGYTF
NA TRBJ2-5 TRBV6-5 NA TGTGCCAGCACAACCTGGGGCGGGACCCAAGAGACCCAGTACTTC CASTTWGGTQETQYF
NA TRBJ1-6 TRBV6-5 NA TGTGCCAGCAGTTACTCGGTACCCTCACCCCTCCACTTT CASSYSVPSPLHF
NA TRBJ1-4 TRBV30 NA TGTGCCTGGAGTGTAGGGGTTGCAACTAATGAAAAACTGTTTTTT CAWSVGVATNEKLFF
NA TRBJ1-4 TRBV2 NA TGTGCCAGCCGGCTGGGGGCGGGTGAAAAACTGTTTTTT CASRLGAGEKLFF
NA TRBJ1-5 TRBV19 NA TGTGCCAGTAGTATAGCAAACAACCTCCGCAATCAGCCCCAGCATTTT CASSIANNLRNQPQHF
NA TRBJ1-2 TRBV30 few TGTGCCTGGAGGGAGAGCTATGGCTACACCTTC CAWRESYGYTF
TRBD1 TRBJ1-5 TRBV30 NA TGTGCCTGGACCCCAGGGGGCGGTCAGCCCCAGCATTTT CAWTPGGGQPQHF
NA TRBJ1-3 TRBV29-1 NA TGCAGCGTTGAAGCCGTAGCTGGAAACACCATATATTTT CSVEAVAGNTIYF
NA TRBJ2-1 TRBV5-5 NA TGTGCCAGCAGCTTGCTAGCGAGCTCCTACAATGAGCAGTTCTTC CASSLLASSYNEQFF
NA TRBJ2-2 TRBV11-2 NA TGTGCCAGCAGCTCGGCCCAGTCCGCGGACACCGGGGAGCTGTTTTTT CASSSAQSADTGELFF
NA TRBJ1-2 TRBV5-6 NA TGTGCCAGCAGCGCGGTCAGACAGTTAGTACCTGGCTACACCTTC CASSAVRQLVPGYTF
TRBD2 TRBJ2-7 TRBV28 NA TGTGCCAGCAGTTTAGGGCTAGCGGGAGTCCATCTTCGCTACGAGCAGTACTTC CASSLGLAGVHLRYEQYF
NA TRBJ1-4 TRBV28 NA TGTGCCAGCAGAAATTTCAATGAAAAACTGTTTTTT CASRNFNEKLFF
NA TRBJ1-5 TRBV19 NA TGTGCCAGTAGTATATCCCAGGGTGGCAATCAGCCCCAGCATTTT CASSISQGGNQPQHF
NA TRBJ1-4 TRBV6-1 NA TGTGCCAGCTACGACGCCCTTAATGAAAAACTGTTTTTT CASYDALNEKLFF
NA TRBJ1-2 TRBV28 NA TGTGCCAGCAGTTTAAGGAACTATGGCTACACCTTC CASSLRNYGYTF
NA TRBJ2-7 TRBV7-2 NA TGTGCCAGCAGCTTAGGGGTCAGTTCCTACGAGCAGTACTTC CASSLGVSSYEQYF
NA TRBJ1-4 TRBV19 once TGTGCCAGTAGTCCCCTCTCCATCCAGAGTGGGGGGGAAAAACTGTTTTTT CASSPLSIQSGGEKLFF
NA TRBJ1-2 TRBV18 NA TGTGCCAGCTCACCTGAACCTCAAGCTAACTATGGCTACACCTTC CASSPEPQANYGYTF
NA TRBJ2-1 TRBV7-3 once TGTGCCAGCAGCTTAGGGCCGGGGGCATGGAATGAGCAGTTCTTC CASSLGPGAWNEQFF